This TCR beta chain was found in a study of blood T cell repertoires in COVID-19. At the level of the study: Collection of acute and convalescent COVID-19 samples took place in the United States, Italy and Spain. Sample material is recorded as cDNA or gDNA derived from T cells, B-cell-depleted T cells, or PBMCs.

The V segment lost 1 base and the J segment 7 bases; nucleotides outside the gene matches: 8. Per the germline V gene, CDR1 is SGHAT and CDR2 is FQDESV (reference sequence). The CDR3 spans 16 residues. This clone has just one count. Per the study methods: It was from reference gene primer amplification that nucleated cell counts were estimated. Method: immunoSEQ multiplex PCR; TCRdb's copy keeps in-frame clones and lacks some. V, J and clone size were drawn from that table, and D and trimming were deduced from the DNA. The sample has a few hundred thousand clones; 86% are singletons. The chain has TRBV11-1 and TRBJ2-5; 11 bases are a match to TRBD2. The clonotype comes from a man in his fifties with acute or convalescent COVID-19. Sequencing was done on a sample of peripheral blood. The CDR3 sequence is CASSLELAGAQGTQYF. In DNA form, the CDR3 reads TGTGCCAGCAGCTTAGAACTAGCGGGGGCACAGGGGACCCAGTACTTC.